One and the same sample provided the 11 T cell receptor beta chains below, sequenced in a study of shared clonotypes between healthy human individuals. Generated by immunoSEQ multiplex PCR, the TCRdb table keeps only in-frame clones and is missing some. The top ten clones hold around 0.13% of a sample with a few million clones, roughly 95% of them seen once. The sample consisted of naive CD4+ T cells sorted from blood. The subset here: CD45RA+ positively selected. The receptor source for this set is a young man in good health.

The chain carries TRBV11-2 and TRBJ2-1, with D unresolved. CDR1 SGHAT and CDR2 FQNNGV come from the germline V gene. The CDR3 is made up of 11 amino acids. Deletions cut 5 bases from V and 9 bases from J, with 8 bases between. The CDR3 DNA follows: TGTGCCAGCAGCCCCCATGGTGAGCAGTTCTTC. This translates into CASSPHGEQFF. Based on the CDR3 plus reference TRBV11-2 and TRBJ2-1, the full variable domain is EAGVAQSPRYKIIEKRQSVAFWCNPISGHATLYWYQQILGQGPKLLIQFQNNGVVDDSQLPKDRFSAERLKGVDSTLKIQPAKLEDSAVYLCASSPHGEQFFGPGTRLTVL.

This rearrangement joins TRBV6-5 to TRBJ1-2; 9 bases match TRBD1. The V and J ends lost 6 bases and 4 bases, in that order; junction bases with no gene match: 6. CDR3 length: 14 residues. Germline CDR1 reads MNHEY; CDR2 reads SVGAGI. The CDR3 DNA reads TGTGCCAGCAGACTAGGGACAGGGTCCTATGGCTACACCTTC. Protein: CASRLGTGSYGYTF.

This chain connects TRBV5-4 to TRBJ2-3; D remains unclear. Trimming removed 6 bases at V and 5 bases at J, with 19 bases between. Germline V gene data show CDR1 as SGHNT and CDR2 as YYREEE (reference sequence). The CDR3 totals 15 residues. CDR3 loop: CASTLGWLDGDTQYF. Written as DNA, the CDR3 is TGTGCCAGCACCTTAGGATGGCTCGACGGAGATACGCAGTATTTT.

Regarding this clone: Other DNA sequences in the same sample also yield this CDR3. The rearrangement links TRBV2 to TRBJ1-5; D is possibly TRBD1 (6 bases). The CDR3 spans 15 residues. Germline V gene sequence: CDR1 SNHLY, CDR2 FYNNEI. The V end was cut by 1 base, the J end by 1 base, with 8 bases between. CDR3 residues: CASSEEGDSNQPQHF. As DNA, the CDR3 is TGTGCCAGCAGTGAAGAGGGGGACAGCAATCAGCCCCAGCATTTT.

This sequence joins TRBV6-6 and TRBJ2-1; 8 nucleotides agree with TRBD1. This CDR3 has 15 residues. J gave up 6 bases and V 6 bases, and 10 bases lay outside the gene matches. CDR1 and CDR2 from the germline V gene are MNHNY and SVGAGI (reference sequence). The CDR3 protein is CASSPYVDRGNEQFF. CDR3 nucleotide sequence: TGTGCCAGCAGCCCTTATGTCGACAGGGGCAATGAGCAGTTCTTC.

V usage is TRBV2 and J usage is TRBJ1-1; D is unresolved. CDR3 length equals 14 residues. Trimming took off 5 bases at V and 0 bases at J, with 10 bases between the two ends. From germline, CDR1 is SNHLY and CDR2 FYNNEI. DNA for the CDR3: TGTGCCAGCAGTCCCCGGCACTTGAACACTGAAGCTTTCTTT. Translating gives CASSPRHLNTEAFF.

This rearrangement joins TRBV5-4 to TRBJ1-3, with TRBD1 identical over 8 bases. V was pared by 4 bases and J by 3 bases, with 12 bases of the junction left unmatched. The CDR3 runs to 17 residues. Germline CDR1 reads SGHNT; CDR2 reads YYREEE (reference sequence). CDR3: CASSPPGTGLGGNTIYF. CDR3 in DNA: TGTGCCAGCAGCCCCCCAGGGACAGGCCTCGGTGGAAACACCATATATTTT. The variable domain in full, with the rest retrieved from reference TRBV5-4 and TRBJ1-3, is ETGVTQSPTHLIKTRGQQVTLRCSSQSGHNTVSWYQQALGQGPQFIFQYYREEENGRGNFPPRFSGLQFPNYSSELNVNALELDDSALYLCASSPPGTGLGGNTIYFGEGSWLTVV.

This rearrangement joins TRBV9 to TRBJ2-1; 8 positions agree with TRBD2. V shed 0 bases and J 6 bases; nucleotides not matched to a gene: 2. The CDR3 has 14 amino acids. The V gene's germline CDR1 is SGDLS and CDR2 YYNGEE. In DNA, the CDR3 is TGTGCCAGCAGCGTAGGGACTAGCCTCAATGAGCAGTTCTTC. Translating gives CASSVGTSLNEQFF.

This chain connects TRBV4-2 to TRBJ2-7; D gene uncertain. CDR3 length equals 14 residues. Between the trimmed V and J ends, which lost 1 base and 5 bases, there was a span of 12 bases. CDR1 and CDR2 (germline): LGHNA, YNFKEQ. CDR3 in amino acids: CASSQVTPAHEQYF. The DNA of the CDR3 is TGTGCCAGCAGCCAAGTAACTCCCGCCCACGAGCAGTACTTC.

This clone has just one count. This chain joins TRBV4-1 and TRBJ2-7; D may be TRBD2 (6 bases). Germline V gives CDR1 MGHRA, CDR2 YSYEKL. Deletions cut 1 base from V and 0 bases from J, with 10 bases between. This CDR3 has 15 amino acids. CDR3 DNA sequence: TGCGCCAGCAGCCAAGGGGACTTCCGCTCCTACGAGCAGTACTTC. Protein sequence: CASSQGDFRSYEQYF.

The V call is TRBV6-6, the J call TRBJ1-5; D is ambiguous. The CDR3 length is 13 residues. Deletions cut 5 bases from V and 6 bases from J, with 11 bases between. The germline CDR1 and CDR2 sequences are MNHNY and SVGAGI (reference sequence). This chain's CDR3 is CASSPGGGQPQHF. CDR3 DNA: TGTGCCAGCAGTCCGGGAGGCGGTCAGCCCCAGCATTTT.